This T cell receptor (beta chain) was obtained from a study of immune characterization of retroperitoneal liposarcoma. In TCRdb, the PCR reads were re-called with MiXCR into one record per CDR3 protein. Of roughly 12,000 distinct CDR3 sequences in the sample, about 26% were seen once. Judged by abundance, this clonotype is medium-sized. Sequenced sample: tumor tissue. The source is a female donor with retroperitoneal liposarcoma.

This CDR3 is CASSPLYEQYF. The CDR3 DNA reads as TGTGCCAGCAGCCCCCTCTACGAGCAGTACTTC. The chain couples TRBV7-9 to TRBJ2-5; no reliable D call. The better agreement between TRBJ2-7 and the DNA end casts doubt on the J call. Per the germline V gene, CDR1 is SEHNR and CDR2 is FQNEAQ (reference sequence). CDR3 length: 11 residues.